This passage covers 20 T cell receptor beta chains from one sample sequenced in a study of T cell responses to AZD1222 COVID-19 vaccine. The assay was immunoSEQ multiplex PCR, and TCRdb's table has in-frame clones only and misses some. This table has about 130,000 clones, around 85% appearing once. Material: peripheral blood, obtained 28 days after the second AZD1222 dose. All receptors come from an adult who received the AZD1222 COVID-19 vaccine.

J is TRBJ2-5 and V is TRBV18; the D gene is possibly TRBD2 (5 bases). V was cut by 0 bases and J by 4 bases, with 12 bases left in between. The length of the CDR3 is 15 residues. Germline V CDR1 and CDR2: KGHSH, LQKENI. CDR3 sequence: CASSPPSLAAETQYF. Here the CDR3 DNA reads TGTGCCAGCTCACCACCTAGCCTAGCAGCAGAGACCCAGTACTTC.

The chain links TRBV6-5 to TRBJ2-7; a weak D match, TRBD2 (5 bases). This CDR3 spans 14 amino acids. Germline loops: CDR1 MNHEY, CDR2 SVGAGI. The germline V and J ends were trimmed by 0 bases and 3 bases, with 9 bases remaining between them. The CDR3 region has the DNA TGTGCCAGCAGTTACTCGATTGAGGGCTACGAGCAGTACTTC. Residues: CASSYSIEGYEQYF.

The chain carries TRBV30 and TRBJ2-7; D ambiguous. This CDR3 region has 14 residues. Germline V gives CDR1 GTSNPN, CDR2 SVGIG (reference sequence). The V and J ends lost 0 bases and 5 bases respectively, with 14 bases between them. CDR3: CAWSVSATGDEQYF. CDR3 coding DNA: TGTGCCTGGAGTGTCTCGGCAACGGGTGACGAGCAGTACTTC. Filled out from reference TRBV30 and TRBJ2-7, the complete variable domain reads SQTIHQWPATLVQPVGSPLSLECTVEGTSNPNLYWYRQAAGRGLQLLFYSVGIGQISSEVPQNLSASRPQDRQFILSSKKLLLSDSGFYLCAWSVSATGDEQYFGPGTRLTVT.

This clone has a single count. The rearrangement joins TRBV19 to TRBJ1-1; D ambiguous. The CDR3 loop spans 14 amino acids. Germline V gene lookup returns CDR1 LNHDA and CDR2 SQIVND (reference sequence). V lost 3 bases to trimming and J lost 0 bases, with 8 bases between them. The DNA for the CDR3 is TGTGCCAGTAGTATCCGGAACCTGAACACTGAAGCTTTCTTT. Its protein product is CASSIRNLNTEAFF.

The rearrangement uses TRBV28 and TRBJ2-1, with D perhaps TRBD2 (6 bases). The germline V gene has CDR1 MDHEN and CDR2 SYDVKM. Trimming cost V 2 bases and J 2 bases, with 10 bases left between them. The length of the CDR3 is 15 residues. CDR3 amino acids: CASSLIGGTYNEQFF. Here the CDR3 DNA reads TGTGCCAGCAGTTTAATTGGGGGGACCTACAATGAGCAGTTCTTC.

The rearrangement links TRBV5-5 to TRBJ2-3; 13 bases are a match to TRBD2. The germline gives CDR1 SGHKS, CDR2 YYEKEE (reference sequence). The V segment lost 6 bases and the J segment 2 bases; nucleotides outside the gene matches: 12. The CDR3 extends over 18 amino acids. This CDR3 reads CASTPGLGLAGVTDTQYF. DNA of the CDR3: TGTGCCAGCACCCCCGGGTTAGGACTAGCGGGGGTCACAGATACGCAGTATTTT.

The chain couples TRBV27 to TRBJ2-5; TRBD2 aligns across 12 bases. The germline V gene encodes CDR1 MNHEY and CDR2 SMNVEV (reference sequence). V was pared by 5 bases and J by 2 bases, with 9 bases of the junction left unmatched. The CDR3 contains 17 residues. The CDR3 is CASSDTLAGGLQETQYF. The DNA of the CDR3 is TGTGCCAGCAGTGACACACTAGCGGGGGGTCTACAAGAGACCCAGTACTTC.

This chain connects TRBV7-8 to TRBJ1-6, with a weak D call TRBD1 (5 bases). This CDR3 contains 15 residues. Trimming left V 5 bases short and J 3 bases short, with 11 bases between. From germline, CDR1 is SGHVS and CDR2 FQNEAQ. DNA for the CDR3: TGTGCCAGCAGCCCCCTGCAGGGCTATAATTCACCCCTCCACTTT. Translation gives CASSPLQGYNSPLHF.

The CDR3: CASNRGHANTGELFF. CDR3 DNA: TGTGCCAGTAACAGGGGGCACGCGAACACCGGGGAGCTGTTTTTT. The rearrangement joins TRBV6-5 to TRBJ2-2; 9 positions match TRBD1. The CDR3 loop spans 15 amino acids. The germline V gene encodes CDR1 MNHEY and CDR2 SVGAGI. V trimming: 9 bases; J trimming: 0 bases; junction bases outside the gene matches: 5.

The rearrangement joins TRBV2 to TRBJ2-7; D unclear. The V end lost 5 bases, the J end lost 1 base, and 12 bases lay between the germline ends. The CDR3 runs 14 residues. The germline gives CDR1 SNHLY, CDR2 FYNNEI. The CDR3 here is CASSTDTTSYEQYF. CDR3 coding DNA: TGTGCCAGCAGTACCGACACAACTTCCTACGAGCAGTACTTC.

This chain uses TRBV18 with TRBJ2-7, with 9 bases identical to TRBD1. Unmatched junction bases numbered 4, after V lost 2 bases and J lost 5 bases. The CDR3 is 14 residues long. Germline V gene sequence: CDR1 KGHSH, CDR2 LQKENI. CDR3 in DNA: TGTGCCAGCTCACCATTGGGACAGGGCGACGAGCAGTACTTC. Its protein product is CASSPLGQGDEQYF.

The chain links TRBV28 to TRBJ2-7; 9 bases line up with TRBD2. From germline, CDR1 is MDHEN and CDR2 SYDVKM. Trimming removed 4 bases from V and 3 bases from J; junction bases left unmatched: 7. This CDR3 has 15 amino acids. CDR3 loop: CASSSLAGQDYEQYF. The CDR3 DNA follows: TGTGCCAGCAGTTCCCTAGCGGGGCAAGACTACGAGCAGTACTTC.

CDR3 region: CAWSGSGTDTQYF. The CDR3 DNA reads as TGTGCCTGGAGTGGGTCCGGCACAGATACGCAGTATTTT. The V and J genes are TRBV30 and TRBJ2-3; D is unresolved. Per the germline V gene, CDR1 is GTSNPN and CDR2 is SVGIG (reference sequence). V was pared by 1 base and J by 1 base, with 6 bases between. The CDR3 length is 13 residues.

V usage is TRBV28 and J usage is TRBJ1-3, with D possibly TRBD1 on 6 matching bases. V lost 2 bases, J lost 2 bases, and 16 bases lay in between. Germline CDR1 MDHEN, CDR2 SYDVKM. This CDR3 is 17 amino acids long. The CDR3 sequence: CASSLPVTGSPGNTIYF. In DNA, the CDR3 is TGTGCCAGCAGTTTACCAGTAACAGGGTCTCCTGGAAACACCATATATTTT.

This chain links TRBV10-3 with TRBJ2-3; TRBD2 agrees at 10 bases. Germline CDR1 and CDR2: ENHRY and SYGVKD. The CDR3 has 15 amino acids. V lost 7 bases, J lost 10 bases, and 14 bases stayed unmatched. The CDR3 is CAITTGTSVGSPQYF. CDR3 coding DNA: TGTGCCATCACTACCGGGACTAGCGTGGGGAGCCCGCAGTATTTT.

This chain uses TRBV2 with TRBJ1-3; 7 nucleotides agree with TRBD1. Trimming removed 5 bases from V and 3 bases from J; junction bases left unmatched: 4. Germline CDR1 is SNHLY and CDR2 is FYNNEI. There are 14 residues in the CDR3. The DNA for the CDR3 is TGTGCCAGCAGTAGACAGGGAGATGGAAACACCATATATTTT. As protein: CASSRQGDGNTIYF.

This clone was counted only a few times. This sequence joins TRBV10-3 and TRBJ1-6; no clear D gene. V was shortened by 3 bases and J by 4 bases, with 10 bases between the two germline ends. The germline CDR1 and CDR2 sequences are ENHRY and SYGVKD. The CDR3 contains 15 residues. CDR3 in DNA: TGTGCCATCAGTGAAGAGGGAGGATATAATTCACCCCTCCACTTT. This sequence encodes CAISEEGGYNSPLHF.

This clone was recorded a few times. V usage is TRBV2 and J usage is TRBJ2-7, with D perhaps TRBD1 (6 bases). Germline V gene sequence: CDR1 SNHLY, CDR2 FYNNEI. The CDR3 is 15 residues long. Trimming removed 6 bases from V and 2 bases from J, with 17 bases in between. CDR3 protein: CASSTPRDTPYEQYF. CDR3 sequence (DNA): TGTGCCAGCAGCACCCCCCGGGACACCCCCTACGAGCAGTACTTC. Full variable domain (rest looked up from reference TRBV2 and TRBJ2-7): EPEVTQTPSHQVTQMGQEVILRCVPISNHLYFYWYRQILGQKVEFLVSFYNNEISEKSEIFDDQFSVERPDGSNFTLKIRSTKLEDSAMYFCASSTPRDTPYEQYFGPGTRLTVT.

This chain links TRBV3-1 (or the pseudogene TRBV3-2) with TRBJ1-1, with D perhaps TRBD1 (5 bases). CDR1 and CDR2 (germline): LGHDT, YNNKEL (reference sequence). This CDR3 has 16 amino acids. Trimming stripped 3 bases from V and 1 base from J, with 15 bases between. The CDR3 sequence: CASSQWGPQRNTEAFF. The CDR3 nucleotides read TGTGCCAGCAGCCAGTGGGGCCCTCAAAGGAACACTGAAGCTTTCTTT.

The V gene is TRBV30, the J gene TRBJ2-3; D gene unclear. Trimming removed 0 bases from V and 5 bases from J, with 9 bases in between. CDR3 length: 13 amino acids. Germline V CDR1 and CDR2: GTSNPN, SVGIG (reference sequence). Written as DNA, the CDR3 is TGTGCCTGGAGTGTGGTAGGCGTAGATACGCAGTATTTT. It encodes CAWSVVGVDTQYF.